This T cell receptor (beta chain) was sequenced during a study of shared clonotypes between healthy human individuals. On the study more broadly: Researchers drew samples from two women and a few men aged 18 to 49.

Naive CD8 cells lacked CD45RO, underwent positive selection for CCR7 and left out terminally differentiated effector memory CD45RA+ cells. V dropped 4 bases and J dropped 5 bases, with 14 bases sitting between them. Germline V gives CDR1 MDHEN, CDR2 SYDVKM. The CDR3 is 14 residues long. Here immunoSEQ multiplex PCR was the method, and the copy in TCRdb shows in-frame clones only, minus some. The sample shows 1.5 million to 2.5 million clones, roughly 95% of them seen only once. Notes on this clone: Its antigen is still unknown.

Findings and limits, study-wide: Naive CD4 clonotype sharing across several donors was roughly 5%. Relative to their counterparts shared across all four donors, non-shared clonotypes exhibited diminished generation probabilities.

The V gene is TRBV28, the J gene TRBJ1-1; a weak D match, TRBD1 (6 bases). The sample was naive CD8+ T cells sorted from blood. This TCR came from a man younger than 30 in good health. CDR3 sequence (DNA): TGTGCCAGCAGTTCGCTGGGGGGCCGGACTGAAGCTTTCTTT. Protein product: CASSSLGGRTEAFF.